The 26 T cell receptor beta chains below were found in one sample sequenced in a study of blood T cells in healthy people across ages. Next came a second PCR, run for roughly 6 to 11 cycles, which used a sample-barcoded 5' primer along with a J-beta primer mix. MiXCR was run by TCRdb on the 5' RACE reads, yielding one entry per CDR3 protein. The table records about 1,600,000 distinct CDR3 sequences, approximately 40% of them present only once. The sample comprised blood. The receptors originated from a woman aged 18-35 years in good health.

CDR3 loop: CASMLSRGGYGYTF. Here the CDR3 DNA reads TGTGCCAGTATGTTGAGCAGGGGAGGCTATGGCTACACCTTC. The chain combines TRBV19 with TRBJ1-2; D is perhaps TRBD1 (6 bases). Germline V gene data show CDR1 as LNHDA and CDR2 as SQIVND (reference sequence). The CDR3 is 14 residues long. Trimming removed 7 bases from V and 4 bases from J, with 16 bases in between.

This clonotype has a count of ten or more. The chain recombines TRBV11-2 with TRBJ2-1; D unclear. V dropped 10 bases and J dropped 5 bases, with 21 bases sitting between them. CDR3 size: 15 residues. Germline assignment: CDR1 SGHAT and CDR2 FQNNGV. In DNA, the CDR3 is TGTGCCACCTCGATCTCGAGGCAGAAGAACAATGAGCAGTTCTTC. This gives the protein CATSISRQKNNEQFF.

V is TRBV20-1 and J is TRBJ2-3; D perhaps matches TRBD1 (6 bases). The CDR3 covers 14 residues. Per germline, CDR1 DFQATT and CDR2 SNEGSKA (reference sequence). V was pared by 5 bases and J by 1 base, with 13 bases between. CDR3 in DNA: TGCAGTGCTGGGGACACCCGGGGCACAGATACGCAGTATTTT. Its translation is CSAGDTRGTDTQYF.

This clonotype was detected only once. J is TRBJ2-5 and V is TRBV20-1; 9 bases are shared with TRBD2. The CDR3 is made up of 13 amino acids. The J segment lost 5 bases and the V segment lost 3 bases, leaving 4 bases of the junction unmatched. Germline CDR1 is DFQATT and CDR2 is SNEGSKA (reference sequence). The CDR3 DNA is TGCAGTGCTAGTCTAGCGGGGACGGAGACCCAGTACTTC. Its protein product is CSASLAGTETQYF.

About this clonotype itself: One end of the junction varies from germline; a read error may be responsible. The chain links TRBV11-2 to TRBJ1-1, with a possible D match to TRBD1 (5 bases). CDR1 is SGHAT and CDR2 is FQNNGV in the germline V gene. The CDR3 is made up of 14 amino acids. In DNA form, the CDR3 reads TGTGCCAGCAGCTTCCAGGGAGTGAACGCTGAAGCTTTCTTT. This codes for CASSFQGVNAEAFF.

V is TRBV2 and J is TRBJ2-1; 11 positions agree with TRBD1. Germline V gives CDR1 SNHLY, CDR2 FYNNEI. The CDR3 covers 15 residues. The ends lost 0 bases at V and 10 bases at J; junction bases unmatched: 5. The DNA for the CDR3 is TGTGCCAGCAGTGAAGCGGGGACAGGGGGATCAGAGCAGTTCTTC. As protein: CASSEAGTGGSEQFF.

V gene TRBV6-6 combines with J gene TRBJ2-1; the match to TRBD2 covers 9 bases. J was trimmed by 7 bases and V by 3 bases; bases with no gene match: 7. CDR3 length: 15 amino acids. Germline V gene lookup returns CDR1 MNHNY and CDR2 SVGAGI (reference sequence). CDR3 coding DNA: TGTGCCAGCAGTTATATAGCGGGAGTTAGGAATGAGCAGTTCTTC. Translation: CASSYIAGVRNEQFF.

This chain links TRBV6-2 or TRBV6-3 with TRBJ2-5; possible D gene TRBD2, 6 bases. The germline V gene encodes CDR1 MNHEY and CDR2 SVGEGT. This CDR3 has 17 amino acids. The V end was cut by 0 bases, the J end by 1 base, with 15 bases between. The CDR3 coding sequence is TGTGCCAGCAGTTACTCCCCCGGGAGCGGAACCCAAGAGACCCAGTACTTC. Its protein is CASSYSPGSGTQETQYF.

The table lists this clonotype with many counts. Here the CDR3 reads CSAREGDQPQHF. In nucleotides, the CDR3 is TGCAGTGCTAGAGAGGGAGATCAGCCCCAGCATTTT. The V gene is TRBV20-1, the J gene TRBJ1-5; no clear D. The length of the CDR3 is 12 residues. The V end was cut by 0 bases, the J end by 5 bases, with 5 bases between. Germline-derived CDR1 and CDR2 are DFQATT and SNEGSKA (reference sequence).

The chain uses TRBV7-9 and TRBJ1-5, with 8 bases aligning to TRBD1. J lost 1 base, V lost 4 bases, and 12 bases had no gene match. The length of the CDR3 is 18 residues. Germline values: CDR1 SEHNR, CDR2 FQNEAQ (reference sequence). CDR3 sequence (DNA): TGTGCCAGCAGCTCCGCCACCCACAGGGGGGGCAGCAATCAGCCCCAGCATTTT. It encodes CASSSATHRGGSNQPQHF. The full variable domain, rest sourced from reference TRBV7-9 and TRBJ1-5, is DTGVSQNPRHKITKRGQNVTFRCDPISEHNRLYWYRQTLGQGPEFLTYFQNEAQLEKSRLLSDRFSAERPKGSFSTLEIQRTEQGDSAMYLCASSSATHRGGSNQPQHFGDGTRLSIL.

The chain recombines TRBV30 with TRBJ1-2; possibly TRBD1 for D (5 bases). V lost 3 bases to trimming and J lost 5 bases, with 13 bases between them. This CDR3 is built from 13 residues. The V gene's germline CDR1 is GTSNPN and CDR2 SVGIG (reference sequence). CDR3 protein: CAWRTSRGYGYTF. The CDR3 nucleotides read TGTGCCTGGAGGACGAGTCGGGGGTATGGCTACACCTTC.

The CDR3 DNA follows: TGCGCCAGCAGCCCTCAGACAGGGGGGGACTACGAGCAGTACTTC. Its translation: CASSPQTGGDYEQYF. V and J are TRBV5-1 and TRBJ2-7; 9 bases map to TRBD1. This CDR3 spans 15 amino acids. Germline V gives CDR1 SGHRS, CDR2 YFSETQ. V shed 4 bases and J 3 bases; nucleotides not matched to a gene: 8. The full variable domain, in which reference TRBV5-1 and TRBJ2-7 provide the parts outside the CDR3, is KAGVTQTPRYLIKTRGQQVTLSCSPISGHRSVSWYQQTPGQGLQFLFEYFSETQRNKGNFPGRFSGRQFSNSRSEMNVSTLELGDSALYLCASSPQTGGDYEQYFGPGTRLTVT.

The rearrangement joins TRBV5-1 to TRBJ2-7; 7 bases line up with TRBD1. Germline V gives CDR1 SGHRS, CDR2 YFSETQ. The J segment lost 5 bases and the V segment lost 4 bases, leaving 9 bases of the junction unmatched. This CDR3 region has 14 residues. CDR3 bases: TGCGCCAGCAGCAGGACAGGTCTTGGGGACGAGCAGTACTTC. It codes for CASSRTGLGDEQYF. Full variable domain (missing parts from reference TRBV5-1 and TRBJ2-7): KAGVTQTPRYLIKTRGQQVTLSCSPISGHRSVSWYQQTPGQGLQFLFEYFSETQRNKGNFPGRFSGRQFSNSRSEMNVSTLELGDSALYLCASSRTGLGDEQYFGPGTRLTVT.

As regards this clonotype: One end of the junction varies from germline; a read error may be responsible. The chain links TRBV7-9 to TRBJ2-3, with 8 bases aligning to TRBD2. CDR1 and CDR2 from the germline V gene are SEHNR and FQNEAQ (reference sequence). The CDR3 sequence is 14 residues long. This CDR3 is CANSLSGGTDTQYF. The CDR3 bases are TGTGCCAACAGCCTTAGCGGGGGCACAGATACGCAGTATTTT.

CDR3 sequence (DNA): TGTGCCAGCAGAGGACAGGGGGCAACAGATACGCAGTATTTT. This codes for CASRGQGATDTQYF. This chain connects TRBV27 to TRBJ2-3; TRBD1 aligns across 11 bases. The CDR3 loop spans 14 amino acids. V trimming: 6 bases; J trimming: 3 bases; junction bases outside the gene matches: 2. Per germline, CDR1 MNHEY and CDR2 SMNVEV (reference sequence).

On this clonotype itself: This sequence may be a read error, since a much larger clone differs from it by one base. The chain links TRBV12-3 or TRBV12-4 to TRBJ1-6; no definite D call. This CDR3 is 16 amino acids long. CDR3 in amino acids: CASSPEATIYNSPPHF. In DNA, the CDR3 is TGTGCCAGCAGCCCGGAGGCGACAATCTATAATTCACCCCCCCACTTT.

This rearrangement joins TRBV2 to TRBJ2-7; 7 bases match TRBD1. V shed 2 bases and J 3 bases; nucleotides not matched to a gene: 7. The germline V gene encodes CDR1 SNHLY and CDR2 FYNNEI. CDR3 size: 15 residues. CDR3 in amino acids: CASSERAGQVYEQYF. In nucleotides, the CDR3 is TGTGCCAGCAGTGAAAGGGCAGGACAGGTCTACGAGCAGTACTTC.

This clonotype came up a few times. This chain joins TRBV18 and TRBJ2-5; no firm D call. Germline V gene lookup returns CDR1 KGHSH and CDR2 LQKENI. Trimming stripped 4 bases from V and 2 bases from J, with 8 bases between. There are 13 residues in the CDR3. The CDR3 sequence: CASSQILQETQYF. CDR3 coding DNA: TGTGCCAGCTCACAGATACTACAAGAGACCCAGTACTTC.

The chain recombines TRBV5-5 with TRBJ2-4; TRBD1 agrees at 10 bases. The CDR3 length is 15 residues. J lost 5 bases, V lost 0 bases, and 2 bases had no gene match. CDR1 is SGHKS, CDR2 YYEKEE, per germline (reference sequence). CDR3 nucleotide sequence: TGTGCCAGCAGCTTGGGACAGGGGGCGGAAAACATTCAGTACTTC. Translating gives CASSLGQGAENIQYF.

This chain joins TRBV20-1 and TRBJ2-1, with 12 bases matching TRBD2. Germline CDR1 DFQATT, CDR2 SNEGSKA (reference sequence). The CDR3 contains 14 residues. V dropped 8 bases and J dropped 9; count of bases not matched to a gene: 11. The CDR3 spells CSLRSSGGAVEQFF. CDR3 nucleotides: TGCAGTCTTAGGTCTAGCGGGGGGGCCGTTGAGCAGTTCTTC.

The chain carries TRBV18 and TRBJ2-1, with D possibly being TRBD1 or TRBD2 (5 bases each). This CDR3 comprises 14 residues. CDR1 and CDR2 (germline): KGHSH, LQKENI. The V end lost 3 bases, the J end lost 13 bases, and 19 bases lay between the germline ends. For the CDR3, the DNA is TGTGCCAGCTCACCTAGGACTGTGGGGGAGACCCAGTTCTTC. Residues: CASSPRTVGETQFF.

V and J are TRBV7-2 and TRBJ1-5, with 7 bases lining up with TRBD1. Trimming at V came to 3 bases and at J to 6 bases, leaving 8 bases not matched to a gene. CDR1 and CDR2 from the germline V gene are SGHTA and FQGNSA. The CDR3 runs 15 residues. CDR3 in DNA: TGTGCCAGCAGCTTTAACAGGGGAATCGGTCAGCCCCAGCATTTT. Protein sequence: CASSFNRGIGQPQHF.

The chain is built from TRBV24-1 and TRBJ1-4; D unresolved. The V end lost 1 base, the J end lost 5 bases, and 19 bases lay between the germline ends. The germline CDR1 and CDR2 sequences are KGHDR and SFDVKD. This CDR3 is 18 amino acids long. CDR3 loop: CATSDFDGERWSNEKLFF. CDR3 DNA: TGTGCCACCAGTGATTTTGACGGAGAGAGGTGGTCGAATGAAAAACTGTTTTTT.

The chain uses TRBV7-9 and TRBJ1-4; 9 nucleotides agree with TRBD1. The CDR3 runs to 15 residues. The germline V gene encodes CDR1 SEHNR and CDR2 FQNEAQ (reference sequence). The V segment lost 2 bases and the J segment 8 bases; nucleotides outside the gene matches: 6. The DNA for the CDR3 is TGTGCCAGCAGCTTAAACAGGGGGCCGGAAGAAAAACTGTTTTTT. This gives the protein CASSLNRGPEEKLFF.

The gene calls are TRBV11-3 and TRBJ2-5, with D perhaps TRBD1 (7 bases). The CDR3 sequence is 15 residues long. Germline V CDR1 and CDR2: SGHNT, YENEEA. V was trimmed by 5 bases and J by 6 bases, leaving 19 bases between them. The CDR3 region has the DNA TGTGCCAGCAGCCTATACCAACAGGGGAGGCAGACCCAGTACTTC. This encodes CASSLYQQGRQTQYF.

V gene TRBV3-1 combines with J gene TRBJ1-5; possible D gene TRBD1, 5 bases. Germline V gives CDR1 LGHDT, CDR2 YNNKEL (reference sequence). Trimming removed 4 bases from V and 2 bases from J, with 12 bases in between. The CDR3 runs 15 residues. The CDR3 DNA is TGTGCCAGCAGCCCCGGGGGAGTGGGCAATCAGCCCCAGCATTTT. It translates to CASSPGGVGNQPQHF.